The clone carrying this T cell receptor beta chain was recorded at least ten times. Its specificity is unknown. The data are from a study of neurological immune-mediated disorders. Points from the study as a whole: Across subjects, no CDR3 amino acid sequence appeared in expanded clones of more than one subject, a finding that suggested private repertoires in all groups. Expansion of TCR clones was greatest in HTLV-1-associated myelopathy and smallest in multiple sclerosis, where it fell below that of healthy controls.

The V gene's germline CDR1 is DFQATT and CDR2 SNEGSKA (reference sequence). The CDR3 is made up of 14 amino acids. V dropped 6 bases and J dropped 0 bases, with 14 bases sitting between them. cDNA was made by 5'RACE with 10-nucleotide random UMIs. TCRdb re-analysed the 5' RACE reads in MiXCR, keeping a single row per CDR3 protein. The table lists 45,000 to 50,000 distinct CDR3 sequences, just under 4.5% of them singletons. This chain joins TRBV20-1 and TRBJ1-1; no clear D gene. This sequence originates from a woman aged 60-75 years with multiple sclerosis. Sequencing was done on a sample of PBMCs. CDR3 nucleotides: TGCAGTGCCAGGAGGCCACTCATGAACACTGAAGCTTTCTTT. This sequence encodes CSARRPLMNTEAFF.